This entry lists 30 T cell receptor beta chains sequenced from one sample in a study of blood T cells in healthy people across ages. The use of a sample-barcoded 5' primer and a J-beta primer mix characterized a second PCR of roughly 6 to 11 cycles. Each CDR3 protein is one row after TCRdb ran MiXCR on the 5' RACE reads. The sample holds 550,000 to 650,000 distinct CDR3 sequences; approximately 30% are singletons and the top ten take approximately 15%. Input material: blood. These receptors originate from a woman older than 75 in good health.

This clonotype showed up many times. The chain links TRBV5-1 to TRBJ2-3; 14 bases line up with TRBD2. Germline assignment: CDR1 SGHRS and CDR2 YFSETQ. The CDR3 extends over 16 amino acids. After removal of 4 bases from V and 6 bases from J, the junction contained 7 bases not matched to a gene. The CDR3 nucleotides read TGCGCCAGCAGCCTAGGGACTAGCGGGGGTTCGGATACGCAGTATTTT. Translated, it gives CASSLGTSGGSDTQYF.

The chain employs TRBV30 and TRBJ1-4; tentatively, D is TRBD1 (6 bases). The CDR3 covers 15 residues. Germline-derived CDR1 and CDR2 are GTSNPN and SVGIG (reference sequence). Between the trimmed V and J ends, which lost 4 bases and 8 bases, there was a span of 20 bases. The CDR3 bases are TGTGCCTGGAAACCCCTCCGGGACAATGAGGAAAAACTGTTTTTT. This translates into CAWKPLRDNEEKLFF.

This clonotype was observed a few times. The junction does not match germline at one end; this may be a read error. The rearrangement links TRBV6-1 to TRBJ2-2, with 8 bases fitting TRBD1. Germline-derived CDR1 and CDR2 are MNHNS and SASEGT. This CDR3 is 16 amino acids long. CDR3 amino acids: CASSGLRGQDTGELFF. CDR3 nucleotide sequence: TGTGCCAGCAGTGGTCTCAGGGGGCAGGACACCGGGGAGCTCTTTTTT.

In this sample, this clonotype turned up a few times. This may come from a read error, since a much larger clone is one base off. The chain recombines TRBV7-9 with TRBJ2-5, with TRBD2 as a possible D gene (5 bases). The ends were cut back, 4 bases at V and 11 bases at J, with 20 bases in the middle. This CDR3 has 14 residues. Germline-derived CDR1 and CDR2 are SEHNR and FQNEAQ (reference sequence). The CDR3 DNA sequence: TGTGCCAGCAGCTCCCCCCTACTAGTGGTTGAGCAGTACTTC. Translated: CASSSPLLVVEQYF. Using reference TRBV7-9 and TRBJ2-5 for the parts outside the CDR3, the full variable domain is DTGVSQNPRHKITKRGQNVTFRCDPISEHNRLYWYRQTLGQGPEFLTYFQNEAQLEKSRLLSDRFSAERPKGSFSTLEIQRTEQGDSAMYLCASSSPLLVVEQYFGPGTRLLVL.

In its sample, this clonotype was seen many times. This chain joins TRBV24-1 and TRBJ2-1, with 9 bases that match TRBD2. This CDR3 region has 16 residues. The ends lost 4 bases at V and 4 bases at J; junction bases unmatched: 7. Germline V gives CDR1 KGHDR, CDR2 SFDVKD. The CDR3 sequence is CATSDPRGGAYNEQFF. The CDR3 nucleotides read TGTGCCACCAGTGACCCTCGCGGGGGGGCTTACAATGAGCAGTTCTTC.

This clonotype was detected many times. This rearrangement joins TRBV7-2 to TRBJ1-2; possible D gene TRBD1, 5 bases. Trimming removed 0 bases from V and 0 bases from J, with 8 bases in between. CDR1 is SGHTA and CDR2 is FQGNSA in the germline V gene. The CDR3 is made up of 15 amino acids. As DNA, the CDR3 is TGTGCCAGCAGCTTAGCGAGGGGACCTAACTATGGCTACACCTTC. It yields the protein CASSLARGPNYGYTF. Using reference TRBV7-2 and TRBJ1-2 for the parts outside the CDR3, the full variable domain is GAGVSQSPSNKVTEKGKDVELRCDPISGHTALYWYRQSLGQGLEFLIYFQGNSAPDKSGLPSDRFSAERTGGSVSTLTIQRTQQEDSAVYLCASSLARGPNYGYTFGSGTRLTVV.

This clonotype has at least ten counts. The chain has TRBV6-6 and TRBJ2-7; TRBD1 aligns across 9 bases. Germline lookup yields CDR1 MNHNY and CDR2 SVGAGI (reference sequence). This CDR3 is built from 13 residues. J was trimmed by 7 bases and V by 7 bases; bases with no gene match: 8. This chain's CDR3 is CASKGTGLAEQYF. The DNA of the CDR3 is TGTGCCAGCAAGGGGACAGGGTTAGCAGAGCAGTACTTC.

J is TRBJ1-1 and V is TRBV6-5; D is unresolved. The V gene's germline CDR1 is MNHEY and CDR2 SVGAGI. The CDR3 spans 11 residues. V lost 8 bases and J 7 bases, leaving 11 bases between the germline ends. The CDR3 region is CASSGLFEAFF. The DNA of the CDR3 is TGTGCCAGCTCCGGACTCTTTGAAGCTTTCTTT.

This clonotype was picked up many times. This CDR3 is CASSVGPLEDTQYF. CDR3 DNA sequence: TGTGCCAGCAGCGTGGGGCCACTAGAGGATACGCAGTATTTT. V usage is TRBV9 and J usage is TRBJ2-3; D may be TRBD1 or TRBD2 (5 bases each). Germline V gene sequence: CDR1 SGDLS, CDR2 YYNGEE. The CDR3 sequence is 14 residues long. V was clipped by 2 bases and J by 6 bases, with 13 bases between them. Together with reference TRBV9 and TRBJ2-3, the CDR3 gives the full variable domain: DSGVTQTPKHLITATGQRVTLRCSPRSGDLSVYWYQQSLDQGLQFLIQYYNGEERAKGNILERFSAQQFPDLHSELNLSSLELGDSALYFCASSVGPLEDTQYFGPGTRLTVL.

CDR3: CSAARTSEFADTQYF. In nucleotides, the CDR3 is TGCAGTGCAGCCCGGACTAGCGAGTTCGCAGATACGCAGTATTTT. The chain employs TRBV20-1 and TRBJ2-3; 9 positions agree with TRBD2. Trimming at V came to 6 bases and at J to 4 bases, leaving 11 bases not matched to a gene. CDR1 is DFQATT, CDR2 SNEGSKA, per germline (reference sequence). The CDR3 extends over 15 amino acids.

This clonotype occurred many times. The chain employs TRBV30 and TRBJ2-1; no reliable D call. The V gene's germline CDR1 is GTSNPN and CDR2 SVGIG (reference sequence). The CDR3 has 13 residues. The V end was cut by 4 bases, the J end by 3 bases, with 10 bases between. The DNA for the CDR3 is TGTGCCTGGAAGGCAGGTCACTACAATGAGCAGTTCTTC. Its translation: CAWKAGHYNEQFF.

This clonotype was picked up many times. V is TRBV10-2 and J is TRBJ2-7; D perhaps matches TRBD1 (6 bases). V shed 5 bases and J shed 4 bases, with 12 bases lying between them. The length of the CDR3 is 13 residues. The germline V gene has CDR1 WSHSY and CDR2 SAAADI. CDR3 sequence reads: CASSLRGMYEQYF. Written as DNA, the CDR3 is TGCGCCAGCAGTCTGAGGGGGATGTACGAGCAGTACTTC.

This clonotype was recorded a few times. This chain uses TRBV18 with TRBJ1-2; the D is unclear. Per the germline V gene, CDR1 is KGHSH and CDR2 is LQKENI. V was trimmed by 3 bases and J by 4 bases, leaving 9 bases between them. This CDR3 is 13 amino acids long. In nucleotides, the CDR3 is TGTGCCAGCTCACCTATACTGATCTATGGCTACACCTTC. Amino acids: CASSPILIYGYTF. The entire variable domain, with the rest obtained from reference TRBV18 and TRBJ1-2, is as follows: NAGVMQNPRHLVRRRGQEARLRCSPMKGHSHVYWYRQLPEEGLKFMVYLQKENIIDESGMPKERFSAEFPKEGPSILRIQQVVRGDSAAYFCASSPILIYGYTFGSGTRLTVV.

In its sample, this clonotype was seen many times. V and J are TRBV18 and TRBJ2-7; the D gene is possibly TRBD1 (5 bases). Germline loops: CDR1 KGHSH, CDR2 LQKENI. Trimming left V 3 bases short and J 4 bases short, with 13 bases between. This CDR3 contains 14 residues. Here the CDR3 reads CASSPSQGSYEQYF. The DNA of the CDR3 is TGTGCCAGCTCACCTTCCCAGGGAAGTTACGAGCAGTACTTC.

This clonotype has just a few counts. CDR3 sequence (DNA): TGTGCCAGCAGGCAGACTAGCGGGGGGGAGCAGTTCTTC. This sequence encodes CASRQTSGGEQFF. The chain recombines TRBV6-2 or TRBV6-3 with TRBJ2-1; TRBD2 aligns across 13 bases. From germline, CDR1 is MNHEY and CDR2 SVGEGT. This CDR3 has 13 amino acids. The trim removed 6 bases at V and 10 bases at J, leaving 3 bases unmatched.

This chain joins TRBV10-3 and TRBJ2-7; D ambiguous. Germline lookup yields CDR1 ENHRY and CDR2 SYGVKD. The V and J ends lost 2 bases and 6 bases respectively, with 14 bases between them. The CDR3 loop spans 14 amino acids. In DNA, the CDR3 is TGTGCCATCAGTGAGCAGACGGGTATTGGCGAGCAGTACTTC. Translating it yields CAISEQTGIGEQYF.

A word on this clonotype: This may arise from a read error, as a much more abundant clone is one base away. The CDR3: CASSPRGVWLNEQYF. In DNA, the CDR3 is TGTGCCAGCAGCCCAAGGGGGGTCTGGCTGAATGAGCAGTACTTC. The gene calls are TRBV7-8 and TRBJ2-7, with D perhaps TRBD1 or TRBD2 (6 bases each). From germline, CDR1 is SGHVS and CDR2 FQNEAQ. Trimming removed 5 bases at V and 7 bases at J, with 21 bases between. The CDR3 spans 15 residues.

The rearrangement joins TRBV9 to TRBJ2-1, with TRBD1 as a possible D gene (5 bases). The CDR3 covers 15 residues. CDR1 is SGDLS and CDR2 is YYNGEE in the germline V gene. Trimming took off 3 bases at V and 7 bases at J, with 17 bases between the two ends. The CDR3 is CASSAQGLVGNEQFF. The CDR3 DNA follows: TGTGCCAGCAGCGCCCAGGGTCTTGTTGGGAATGAGCAGTTCTTC.

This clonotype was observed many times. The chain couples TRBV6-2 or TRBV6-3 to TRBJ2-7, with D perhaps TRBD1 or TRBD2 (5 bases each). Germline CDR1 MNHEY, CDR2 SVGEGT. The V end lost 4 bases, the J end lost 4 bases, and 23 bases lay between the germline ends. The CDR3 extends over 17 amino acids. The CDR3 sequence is CASSLRPGTELAYEQYF. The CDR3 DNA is TGTGCCAGCAGTTTACGACCCGGGACCGAGTTAGCTTACGAGCAGTACTTC.

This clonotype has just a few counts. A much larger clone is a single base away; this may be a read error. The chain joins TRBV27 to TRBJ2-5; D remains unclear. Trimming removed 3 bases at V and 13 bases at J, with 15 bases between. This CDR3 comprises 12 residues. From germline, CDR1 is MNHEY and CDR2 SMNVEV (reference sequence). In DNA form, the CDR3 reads TGTGCCAGCAGTTTTGTGGGCCAGAAAAGGTACTTC. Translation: CASSFVGQKRYF.

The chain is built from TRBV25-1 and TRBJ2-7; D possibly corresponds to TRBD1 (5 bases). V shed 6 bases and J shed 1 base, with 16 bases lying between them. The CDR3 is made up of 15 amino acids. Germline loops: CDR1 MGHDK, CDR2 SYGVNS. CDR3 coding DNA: TGTGCCAGCAGCCCCAATAATAGGGGTTCCTACGAGCAGTACTTC. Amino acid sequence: CASSPNNRGSYEQYF.

CDR3 sequence: CASSPGGAQQTQYF. CDR3 nucleotide sequence: TGTGCCAGCAGCCCAGGGGGGGCGCAACAGACCCAGTACTTC. The chain joins TRBV6-2 or TRBV6-3 to TRBJ2-5; D tentatively reads TRBD1 or TRBD2 (7 bases each). V was clipped by 6 bases and J by 6 bases, with 17 bases between them. The CDR3 is 14 amino acids. The germline V gene has CDR1 MNHEY and CDR2 SVGEGT.

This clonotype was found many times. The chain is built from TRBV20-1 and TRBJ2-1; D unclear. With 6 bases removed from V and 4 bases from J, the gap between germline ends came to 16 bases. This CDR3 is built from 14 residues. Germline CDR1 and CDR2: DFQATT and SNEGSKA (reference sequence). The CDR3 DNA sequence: TGCAGTGCCAGAAGGCCTTACCCATACAATGAGCAGTTCTTC. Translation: CSARRPYPYNEQFF.

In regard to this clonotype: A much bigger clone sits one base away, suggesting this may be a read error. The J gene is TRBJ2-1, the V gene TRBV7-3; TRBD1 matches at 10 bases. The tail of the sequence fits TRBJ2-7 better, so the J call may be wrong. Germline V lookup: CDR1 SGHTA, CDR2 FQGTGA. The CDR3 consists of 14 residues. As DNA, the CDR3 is TGTGCCAGCAAGGACAGGGGGGCCAACAATGAGCAGTACTTC. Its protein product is CASKDRGANNEQYF.

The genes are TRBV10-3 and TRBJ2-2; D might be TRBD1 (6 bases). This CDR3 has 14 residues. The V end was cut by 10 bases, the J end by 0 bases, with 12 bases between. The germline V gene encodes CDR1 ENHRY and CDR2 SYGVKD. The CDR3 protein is CASLGQPNTGELFF. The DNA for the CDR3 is TGTGCCAGCCTTGGACAGCCGAACACCGGGGAGCTGTTTTTT.

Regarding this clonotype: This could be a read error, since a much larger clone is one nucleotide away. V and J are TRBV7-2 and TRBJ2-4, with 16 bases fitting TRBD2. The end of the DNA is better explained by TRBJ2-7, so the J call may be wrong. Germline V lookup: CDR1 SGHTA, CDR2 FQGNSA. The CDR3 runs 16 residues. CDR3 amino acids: CANSWGTSGGVYEQYF. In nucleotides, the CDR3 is TGTGCCAACAGCTGGGGGACTAGCGGGGGGGTCTACGAGCAGTACTTC.

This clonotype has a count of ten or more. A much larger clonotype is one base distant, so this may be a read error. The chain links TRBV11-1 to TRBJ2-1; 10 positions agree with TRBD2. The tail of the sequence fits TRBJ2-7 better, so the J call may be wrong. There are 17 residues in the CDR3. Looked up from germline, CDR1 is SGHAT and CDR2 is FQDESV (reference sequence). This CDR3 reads CASSLIQRGGAHNEQYF. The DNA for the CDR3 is TGTGCCAGCAGCTTGATCCAGCGGGGGGGTGCTCACAATGAGCAGTACTTC.

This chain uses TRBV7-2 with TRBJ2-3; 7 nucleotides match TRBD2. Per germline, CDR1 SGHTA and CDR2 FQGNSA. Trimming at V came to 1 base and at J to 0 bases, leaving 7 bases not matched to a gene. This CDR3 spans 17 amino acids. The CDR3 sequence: CASSLVLRGRSTDTQYF. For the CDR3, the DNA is TGTGCCAGCAGCTTAGTACTGCGGGGGAGGAGCACAGATACGCAGTATTTT.

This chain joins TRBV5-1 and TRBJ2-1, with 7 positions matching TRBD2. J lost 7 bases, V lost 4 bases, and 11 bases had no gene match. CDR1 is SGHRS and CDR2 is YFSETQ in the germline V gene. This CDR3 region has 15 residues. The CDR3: CASSLSGDFANEQFF. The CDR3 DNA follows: TGCGCCAGCAGCCTGAGCGGGGACTTCGCGAATGAGCAGTTCTTC. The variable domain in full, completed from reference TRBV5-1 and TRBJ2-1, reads KAGVTQTPRYLIKTRGQQVTLSCSPISGHRSVSWYQQTPGQGLQFLFEYFSETQRNKGNFPGRFSGRQFSNSRSEMNVSTLELGDSALYLCASSLSGDFANEQFFGPGTRLTVL.

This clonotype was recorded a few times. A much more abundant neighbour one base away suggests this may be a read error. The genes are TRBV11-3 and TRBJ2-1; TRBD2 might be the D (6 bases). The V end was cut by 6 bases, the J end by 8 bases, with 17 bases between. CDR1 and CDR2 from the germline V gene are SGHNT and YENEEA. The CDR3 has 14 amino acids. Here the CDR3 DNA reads TGTGCCAGCAGTGCGGGGAATAAGCGAGATGAGCAGTTCTTC. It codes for CASSAGNKRDEQFF.